Presented here are 4 T cell receptor beta chains from one specimen sequenced in a study of blood T cells in healthy people across ages. Through a sample-barcoded 5' primer and a J-beta primer mix, a second PCR was run for about 6 to 11 cycles. TCRdb redid the calling of the 5' RACE reads with MiXCR, one entry per CDR3 protein. The sample has about 1.4 million distinct CDR3 sequences, around 59% seen once. Sequencing input: blood. The receptors shown here come from a man between 18 and 35 years old in good health.

This clonotype showed up just a few times. The V and J genes are TRBV2 and TRBJ1-2; D unclear. The CDR3 is 15 amino acids. The germline CDR1 and CDR2 sequences are SNHLY and FYNNEI. V dropped 0 bases and J dropped 7 bases, with 15 bases sitting between them. CDR3 amino acids: CASSEARGGKGGYTF. For the CDR3, the DNA is TGTGCCAGCAGTGAAGCCCGCGGAGGGAAAGGTGGCTACACCTTC.

V is TRBV7-2 and J is TRBJ1-2; D uncertain. V was shortened by 5 bases and J by 1 base, with 17 bases between the two germline ends. CDR1 SGHTA and CDR2 FQGNSA come from the germline V gene. The CDR3 totals 16 residues. Written as DNA, the CDR3 is TGTGCCAGCAGCCTCGAGAGCGCCCTTAGTAACTATGGCTACACCTTC. Translated: CASSLESALSNYGYTF.

In this sample, this clonotype turned up a few times. The rearrangement uses TRBV12-3 or TRBV12-4 and TRBJ2-1, with 10 bases fitting TRBD2. V was clipped by 3 bases and J by 5 bases; unmatched bases: 4. The CDR3 covers 15 residues. CDR3 amino acids: CASSFTLAGNNEQFF. As DNA, the CDR3 is TGTGCCAGCAGTTTTACACTAGCGGGGAACAATGAGCAGTTCTTC.

The V and J genes are TRBV4-1 and TRBJ1-2; 11 nucleotides line up with TRBD1. CDR1 MGHRA and CDR2 YSYEKL come from the germline V gene. The trim removed 2 bases at V and 2 bases at J, leaving 13 bases unmatched. The CDR3 runs to 19 residues. CDR3 in amino acids: CASSQNAAGQGVGNYGYTF. The CDR3, as DNA: TGCGCCAGCAGCCAAAACGCCGCGGGACAGGGGGTCGGAAACTATGGCTACACCTTC.